This entry lists 21 T cell receptor beta chains sequenced from one sample in a study of T cell responses to AZD1222 COVID-19 vaccine. Using immunoSEQ multiplex PCR, the repertoire was profiled, and TCRdb retains in-frame clones only, with some absent. The sample yields about 130,000 clones, approximately 91% seen once. Specimen: peripheral blood, collected on day 0 of AZD1222 vaccination. Receptors originate from an adult in good health.

The V gene is TRBV4-1, the J gene TRBJ1-2; the D is unclear. The CDR3 extends over 15 amino acids. CDR1 is MGHRA, CDR2 YSYEKL, per germline. V was pared by 1 base and J by 3 bases, with 12 bases between. CDR3 sequence: CASSQGAGRDYGYTF. The CDR3, as DNA: TGCGCCAGCAGCCAAGGGGCCGGAAGGGACTATGGCTACACCTTC.

CDR3 DNA sequence: TGTGCCAGCAGTTACTCGAGGGCGGACACTGAAGCTTTCTTT. It is translated as CASSYSRADTEAFF. The chain links TRBV6-2 or TRBV6-3 to TRBJ1-1; D remains ambiguous. V lost 0 bases to trimming and J lost 3 bases, with 8 bases between them. The length of the CDR3 is 14 residues. The germline V gene has CDR1 MNHEY and CDR2 SVGEGT.

CDR3 sequence reads: CASSYTGSNTGELFF. CDR3 coding DNA: TGTGCCAGCAGTTATACAGGTTCGAACACCGGGGAGCTGTTTTTT. The rearrangement joins TRBV6-5 to TRBJ2-2; D perhaps matches TRBD1 (5 bases). Germline V gene lookup returns CDR1 MNHEY and CDR2 SVGAGI. The germline V and J ends were trimmed by 3 bases and 0 bases, with 8 bases remaining between them. The CDR3 length is 15 residues.

The chain is built from TRBV30 and TRBJ1-3, with 9 nucleotides matching TRBD1. Germline V gene data show CDR1 as GTSNPN and CDR2 as SVGIG (reference sequence). The CDR3 is 17 amino acids. The V segment lost 5 bases and the J segment 0 bases; nucleotides outside the gene matches: 11. The chain's CDR3 is CAWSGTGSPTSGNTIYF. CDR3 DNA sequence: TGTGCCTGGTCCGGGACAGGGTCTCCCACCTCTGGAAACACCATATATTTT.

J is TRBJ2-3 and V is TRBV3-1 (or the pseudogene TRBV3-2), with 12 bases lining up with TRBD2. V was clipped by 4 bases and J by 3 bases; unmatched bases: 8. The CDR3 spans 17 residues. Germline V gives CDR1 LGHDT, CDR2 YNNKEL (reference sequence). The CDR3 spells CASSLVRGLAGTDTQYF. CDR3 nucleotides: TGTGCCAGCAGCCTAGTACGAGGACTAGCGGGAACAGATACGCAGTATTTT.

This clone was detected a few times. The V and J genes are TRBV9 and TRBJ2-1; D tentatively fits TRBD1 or TRBD2 (6 bases each). The V gene lost 0 bases and the J gene lost 1 base, with 8 bases spanning the gap. In germline, CDR1 is SGDLS, CDR2 YYNGEE. This CDR3 is built from 15 residues. CDR3 in amino acids: CASSVEGGSYNEQFF. CDR3 DNA sequence: TGTGCCAGCAGCGTAGAGGGGGGTTCCTACAATGAGCAGTTCTTC.

A remark on this clone: The junction shows a germline mismatch at one end, possibly a read error. J is TRBJ2-1 and V is TRBV13, with D possibly being TRBD1 (5 bases). Germline V gene data show CDR1 as PRHDT and CDR2 as FYEKMQ (reference sequence). This CDR3 spans 15 amino acids. The CDR3 DNA sequence: TGTGCCAGCAGCCTAGGGGTGGCAGGATACAATGAGCAGTTCTTC. Translation gives CASSLGVAGYNEQFF.

J is TRBJ2-3 and V is TRBV6-6, with 14 bases lining up with TRBD2. V lost 5 bases and J lost 6; bases outside the gene matches: 10. CDR1 is MNHNY and CDR2 is SVGAGI in the germline V gene (reference sequence). This CDR3 is 17 amino acids long. CDR3 protein: CASSPRLAGGPVDTQYF. The CDR3 DNA follows: TGTGCCAGCAGTCCTAGACTAGCGGGGGGGCCCGTCGATACGCAGTATTTT.

The V call is TRBV4-1, the J call TRBJ1-2; the D gene is possibly TRBD1 (5 bases). Deletions cut 0 bases from V and 4 bases from J, with 12 bases between. The CDR3 totals 15 residues. CDR1 and CDR2 (germline): MGHRA, YSYEKL. The CDR3: CASSQEIRQIYGYTF. The CDR3 DNA sequence: TGCGCCAGCAGCCAAGAAATAAGACAGATCTATGGCTACACCTTC.

The chain recombines TRBV21-1 with TRBJ2-5; TRBD2, the table's D call, was not compared with the DNA. TRBV21-1 is reported as a pseudogene. There are 13 residues in the CDR3. The CDR3 reads CASSHIGEETQYF. CDR3 in DNA: TGTGCCAGCAGCCATATCGGGGAAGAGACCCAGTACTTC.

The sample holds a few counts of this clone. This chain connects TRBV5-4 to TRBJ1-2; D is perhaps TRBD1 (6 bases). The germline V gene encodes CDR1 SGHNT and CDR2 YYREEE (reference sequence). Trimming removed 2 bases from V and 2 bases from J, with 16 bases in between. The CDR3 is 16 residues long. CDR3 residues: CASSLTSRTANYGYTF. CDR3 nucleotide sequence: TGTGCCAGCAGCTTAACTTCTAGGACAGCCAACTATGGCTACACCTTC.

The count of this clone is one. The chain joins TRBV2 to TRBJ2-3, with D unresolved. Germline V gene sequence: CDR1 SNHLY, CDR2 FYNNEI. The CDR3 contains 16 residues. V lost 6 bases and J lost 1, with 17 bases in between. In DNA form, the CDR3 reads TGTGCCAGCAGACCTCAAAAAGGGCAGGGCACAGATACGCAGTATTTT. It encodes CASRPQKGQGTDTQYF.

This rearrangement joins TRBV20-1 to TRBJ2-7, with TRBD1 matching over 7 bases. Germline-derived CDR1 and CDR2 are DFQATT and SNEGSKA (reference sequence). CDR3 length equals 11 residues. Losses at the gene ends were 3 bases for V and 6 bases for J; bases not matched to a gene: 2. Here the CDR3 reads CSARGQSEQYF. CDR3 in DNA: TGCAGTGCTAGGGGACAGAGCGAGCAGTACTTC.

The rearrangement joins TRBV18 to TRBJ1-6; possibly TRBD1 for D (5 bases). CDR3 length: 15 amino acids. The germline gives CDR1 KGHSH, CDR2 LQKENI. V gave up 2 bases and J gave up 4 bases, with 9 bases separating them. CDR3 nucleotide sequence: TGTGCCAGCTCACCAGAGAGGGGTTATAATTCACCCCTCCACTTT. As protein: CASSPERGYNSPLHF.

This clone was detected a few times. J is TRBJ1-2 and V is TRBV6-2 or TRBV6-3; D is unresolved. This CDR3 spans 18 amino acids. Trimming left V 6 bases short and J 3 bases short, with 26 bases between. The V gene's germline CDR1 is MNHEY and CDR2 SVGEGT. The DNA for the CDR3 is TGTGCCAGCAGCTTCAACACGGGATCGGTAGGAGGAGACTATGGCTACACCTTC. Translating it yields CASSFNTGSVGGDYGYTF.

V is TRBV14 and J is TRBJ2-3; possibly TRBD2 for D (5 bases). V lost 0 bases and J lost 4, with 23 bases in between. The CDR3 loop spans 19 amino acids. Germline CDR1 and CDR2: SGHDN and FVKESK. The CDR3 sequence: CASSQDRFLTSGRADTQYF. The CDR3 DNA follows: TGTGCCAGCAGCCAAGATCGCTTTTTAACTAGTGGTAGGGCAGATACGCAGTATTTT.

The chain uses TRBV5-1 and TRBJ1-6; TRBD1 matches at 9 bases. Germline assignment: CDR1 SGHRS and CDR2 YFSETQ. CDR3 length: 16 residues. Trimming took 4 bases from V and 7 from J; bases not matched to a gene: 9. The CDR3 loop is CASSDKQGAFNSPLHF. CDR3 DNA: TGCGCCAGCAGCGACAAACAGGGGGCTTTCAATTCACCCCTCCACTTT.

The J gene is TRBJ2-5, the V gene TRBV2, with 7 bases lining up with TRBD1. Per the germline V gene, CDR1 is SNHLY and CDR2 is FYNNEI. The CDR3 has 13 residues. J lost 3 bases, V lost 7 bases, and 5 bases had no gene match. The CDR3 nucleotides read TGTGCCAGCAACCGACAGGGTAAAGAGACCCAGTACTTC. Its protein is CASNRQGKETQYF.

The chain employs TRBV6-6 and TRBJ1-5; D gene ambiguous. CDR3 length equals 12 residues. Trimming stripped 4 bases from V and 5 bases from J, with 6 bases between. Germline V gene sequence: CDR1 MNHNY, CDR2 SVGAGI (reference sequence). Here the CDR3 DNA reads TGTGCCAGCAGTTTAGGTGATCAGCCCCAGCATTTT. Amino acid sequence: CASSLGDQPQHF.

V and J are TRBV6-5 and TRBJ1-6; no clear D. CDR3 length: 14 residues. Germline-derived CDR1 and CDR2 are MNHEY and SVGAGI. V was cut by 7 bases and J by 5 bases, with 12 bases left in between. The CDR3 region has the DNA TGTGCCAGCACCCCGCTTTCCAATAATTCACCCCTCCACTTT. Translation: CASTPLSNNSPLHF.

The CDR3 reads CASSAQGQGYTF. In DNA form, the CDR3 reads TGTGCCAGCAGTGCCCAGGGTCAGGGCTACACCTTC. The gene calls are TRBV6-6 and TRBJ1-2; D perhaps matches TRBD1 (5 bases). Germline lookup yields CDR1 MNHNY and CDR2 SVGAGI (reference sequence). V was trimmed by 5 bases and J by 8 bases, leaving 12 bases between them. This CDR3 spans 12 amino acids.